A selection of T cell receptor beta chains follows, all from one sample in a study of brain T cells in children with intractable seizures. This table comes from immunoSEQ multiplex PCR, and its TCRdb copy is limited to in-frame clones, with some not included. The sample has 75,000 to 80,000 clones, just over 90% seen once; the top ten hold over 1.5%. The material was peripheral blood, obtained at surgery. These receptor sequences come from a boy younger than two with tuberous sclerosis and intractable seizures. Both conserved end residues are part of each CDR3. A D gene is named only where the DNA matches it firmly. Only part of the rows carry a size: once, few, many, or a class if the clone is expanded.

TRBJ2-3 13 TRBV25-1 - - CASSMTDTDTQYF TGTGCCAGCAGTATGACAGACACAGATACGCAGTATTTT
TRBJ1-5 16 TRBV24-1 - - CATSDSTDRFNQPQHF TGTGCCACCAGTGATTCGACCGACCGTTTCAATCAGCCCCAGCATTTT
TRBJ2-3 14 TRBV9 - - CASTGSTSTDTQYF TGTGCCAGCACGGGCAGCACTAGCACAGATACGCAGTATTTT
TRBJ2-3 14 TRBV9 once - CASSVSGEAVVQYF TGTGCCAGCAGCGTGTCGGGGGAAGCGGTTGTGCAGTATTTT
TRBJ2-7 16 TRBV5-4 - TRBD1 CASSPLLGQDSYEQYF TGTGCCAGCAGCCCCCTTTTGGGACAGGACTCCTACGAGCAGTACTTC
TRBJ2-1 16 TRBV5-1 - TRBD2 CASSQIGTSPYNEQFF TGCGCCAGCAGCCAAATCGGGACTAGCCCCTACAATGAGCAGTTCTTC
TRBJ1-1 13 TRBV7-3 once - CASSLKANTEAFF TGTGCCAGCAGCTTAAAGGCTAACACTGAAGCTTTCTTT
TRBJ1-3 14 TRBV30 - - CAWSVGTPGNTIYF TGTGCCTGGAGTGTTGGGACGCCTGGAAACACCATATATTTT
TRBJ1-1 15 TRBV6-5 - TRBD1 CASRRQGGKNTEAFF TGTGCCAGCAGGCGACAGGGGGGAAAGAACACTGAAGCTTTCTTT
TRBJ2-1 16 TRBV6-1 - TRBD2 CASSDLGREVYNEQFF TGTGCCAGCAGTGATTTGGGGCGGGAGGTCTACAATGAGCAGTTCTTC
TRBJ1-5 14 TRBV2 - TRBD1 CASVSGGMDQPQHF TGTGCCAGCGTATCAGGGGGCATGGATCAGCCCCAGCATTTT
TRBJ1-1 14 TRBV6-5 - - CASSYGGPRTEAFF TGTGCCAGCAGTTACGGAGGACCCCGCACTGAAGCTTTCTTT
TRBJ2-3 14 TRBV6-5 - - CASAELRMADTQYF TGTGCCAGCGCCGAGCTCAGGATGGCAGATACGCAGTATTTT
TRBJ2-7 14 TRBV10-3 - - CAISEGAGTDEQYF TGTGCCATAAGCGAAGGGGCAGGGACTGACGAGCAGTACTTC
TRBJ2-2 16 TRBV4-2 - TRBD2 CASSQVVLAGTGELFF TGTGCCAGCAGCCAAGTGGTTCTAGCGGGCACCGGGGAGCTGTTTTTT
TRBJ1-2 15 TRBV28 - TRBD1 CASSLGTGTNFGYTF TGTGCCAGCAGTTTGGGGACAGGGACCAACTTTGGCTACACCTTC
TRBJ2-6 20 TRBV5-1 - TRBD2 CASSLLTSGRPPQGANVLTF TGCGCCAGCAGCTTGCTCACTAGCGGGAGGCCGCCGCAGGGGGCCAACGTCCTGACTTTC
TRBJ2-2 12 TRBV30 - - CAWSWANGELFF TGTGCCTGGAGTTGGGCCAACGGGGAGCTGTTTTTT
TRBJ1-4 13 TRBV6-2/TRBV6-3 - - CASSYPPGEKLFF TGTGCCAGCAGTTACCCCCCGGGGGAAAAACTGTTTTTT
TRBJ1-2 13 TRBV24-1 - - CATQDLVGYGYTF TGTGCCACCCAAGACTTAGTAGGCTATGGCTACACCTTC
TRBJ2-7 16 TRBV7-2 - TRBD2 CASSLSPGLAGSEQYF TGTGCCAGCAGCTTATCCCCGGGACTAGCGGGATCCGAGCAGTACTTC
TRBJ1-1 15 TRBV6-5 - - CASGRTGGRDTEAFF TGTGCCTCTGGTCGGACCGGAGGTAGGGACACTGAAGCTTTCTTT
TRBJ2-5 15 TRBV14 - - CASSQSRRPKETQYF TGTGCCAGCAGCCAAAGCCGGAGACCAAAAGAGACCCAGTACTTC
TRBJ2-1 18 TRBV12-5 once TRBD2 CASGLVIAGTRSYNEQFF TGTGCTAGTGGTTTGGTTATCGCCGGGACTAGGTCCTACAATGAGCAGTTCTTC
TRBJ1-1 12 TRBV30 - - CAWIGWGTEAFF TGTGCCTGGATTGGGTGGGGGACTGAAGCTTTCTTT
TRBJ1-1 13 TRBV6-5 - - CASSAGANTEAFF TGTGCCAGCAGCGCAGGGGCGAACACTGAAGCTTTCTTT
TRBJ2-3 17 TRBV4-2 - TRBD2 CASSQELAGGPGDTQYF TGTGCCAGCAGCCAAGAGTTAGCGGGAGGGCCTGGAGATACGCAGTATTTT
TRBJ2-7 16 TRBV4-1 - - CASSQDSSGGAYEQYF TGCGCCAGCAGCCAAGATAGCAGCGGAGGGGCCTACGAGCAGTACTTC